These 21 T cell receptor beta chains came from one sample sequenced in a study of T cell responses to AZD1222 COVID-19 vaccine. Data came from immunoSEQ multiplex PCR; TCRdb stores just in-frame clones and leaves some out. The table shows 120,000 or so clones, with 80% to 90% occurring only once. Sequencing was performed on peripheral blood, taken on day 0 of AZD1222 vaccination. These receptors came from an adult in good health.

This sequence joins TRBV6-2 or TRBV6-3 and TRBJ1-6; weak D call: TRBD1 (6 bases). Germline-derived CDR1 and CDR2 are MNHEY and SVGEGT. V dropped 6 bases and J dropped 7 bases, with 19 bases sitting between them. The CDR3 contains 16 residues. The DNA for the CDR3 is TGTGCCAGCAGCCTCCGGGGGGCCGCCCTAAATTCACCCCTCCACTTT. This encodes CASSLRGAALNSPLHF.

The chain employs TRBV2 and TRBJ1-2; 7 nucleotides agree with TRBD1. This CDR3 comprises 14 residues. The V gene end was trimmed by 2 bases and the J gene end by 4 bases; junction bases not matched to a gene: 4. The germline V gene encodes CDR1 SNHLY and CDR2 FYNNEI. CDR3 nucleotides: TGTGCCAGCAGTGAACGAAGACAGGGCTATGGCTACACCTTC. Amino acid sequence: CASSERRQGYGYTF.

The rearrangement links TRBV2 to TRBJ1-2; D is unclear. The V and J ends lost 4 bases and 1 base respectively, with 7 bases between them. Germline V CDR1 and CDR2: SNHLY, FYNNEI. The CDR3 has 13 amino acids. CDR3 bases: TGTGCCAGCAGTGTACAGAGTAACTATGGCTACACCTTC. It encodes CASSVQSNYGYTF.

Concerning this clone: The junction departs from germline at one end; a sequencing error may be responsible. The chain recombines TRBV5-1 with TRBJ2-3, with 14 positions matching TRBD2. CDR1 and CDR2 (germline): SGHRS, YFSETQ. The CDR3 extends over 16 amino acids. The CDR3 region is CASSRGLAGEADAQYF. CDR3 coding DNA: TGCGCCAGCAGCCGGGGACTAGCGGGGGAGGCAGATGCGCAGTATTTT.

V gene TRBV7-9 combines with J gene TRBJ1-6; 9 bases line up with TRBD1. The CDR3 totals 15 residues. After removal of 6 bases from V and 7 bases from J, the junction contained 7 bases not matched to a gene. The germline V gene encodes CDR1 SEHNR and CDR2 FQNEAQ (reference sequence). CDR3 region: CASRPSGQGNSPLHF. CDR3 bases: TGTGCCAGCAGACCATCGGGACAGGGAAATTCACCCCTCCACTTT. Together with reference TRBV7-9 and TRBJ1-6, the CDR3 gives the full variable domain: DTGVSQNPRHKITKRGQNVTFRCDPISEHNRLYWYRQTLGQGPEFLTYFQNEAQLEKSRLLSDRFSAERPKGSFSTLEIQRTEQGDSAMYLCASRPSGQGNSPLHFGNGTRLTVT.

The gene calls are TRBV6-5 and TRBJ2-7, with 8 nucleotides matching TRBD1. Germline trimming cut 2 bases from V and 4 bases from J; bases unmatched to any gene: 7. The CDR3 has 15 residues. Per germline, CDR1 MNHEY and CDR2 SVGAGI. The CDR3 loop reads CASSYEQGALYEQYF. The CDR3 nucleotides read TGTGCCAGCAGTTACGAGCAGGGGGCGCTTTACGAGCAGTACTTC.

As concerns this clone: Other DNA sequences from this sample encode an identical CDR3 as well. The CDR3 loop is CASSQGRNTEAFF. The CDR3 DNA reads as TGTGCCAGCAGCCAGGGTAGAAACACTGAAGCTTTCTTT. The V and J genes are TRBV3-1 (or the pseudogene TRBV3-2) and TRBJ1-1; D is undetermined. CDR3 length: 13 residues. CDR1 and CDR2 from the germline V gene are LGHDT and YNNKEL (reference sequence). Trimming took 3 bases from V and 2 from J, leaving 7 bases between them.

This clone was found once. The chain employs TRBV18 and TRBJ2-1; 8 nucleotides match TRBD1. Germline CDR1 reads KGHSH; CDR2 reads LQKENI. This CDR3 spans 15 amino acids. V lost 8 bases, J lost 0 bases, and 6 bases stayed unmatched. CDR3 amino acids: CASLTGQGSYNEQFF. The CDR3 DNA is TGTGCCAGCCTCACCGGACAGGGCTCCTACAATGAGCAGTTCTTC. Full variable domain (missing parts from reference TRBV18 and TRBJ2-1): NAGVMQNPRHLVRRRGQEARLRCSPMKGHSHVYWYRQLPEEGLKFMVYLQKENIIDESGMPKERFSAEFPKEGPSILRIQQVVRGDSAAYFCASLTGQGSYNEQFFGPGTRLTVL.

The chain combines TRBV5-5 with TRBJ1-1; 7 bases fit TRBD1. The V gene's germline CDR1 is SGHKS and CDR2 YYEKEE (reference sequence). This CDR3 is 14 amino acids long. Trimming cost V 4 bases and J 4 bases; bases outside gene matches: 7. CDR3 in DNA: TGTGCCAGCAGCGCTAGACAGGGAGGCACTGAAGCTTTCTTT. Protein product: CASSARQGGTEAFF.

The chain recombines TRBV2 with TRBJ1-2; 8 nucleotides line up with TRBD1. J lost 7 bases, V lost 6 bases, and 4 bases had no gene match. The length of the CDR3 is 12 residues. The germline V gene has CDR1 SNHLY and CDR2 FYNNEI. The CDR3, as DNA: TGTGCCAGCAGGGACAGGGATCCTGGCTACACCTTC. Translation: CASRDRDPGYTF.

The J gene is TRBJ1-2, the V gene TRBV29-1; perhaps TRBD1 as D (6 bases). Germline loops: CDR1 SQVTM, CDR2 ANQGSEA. V was trimmed by 2 bases and J by 7 bases, leaving 20 bases between them. The CDR3 length is 15 residues. CDR3 sequence (DNA): TGCAGCGTTGAAACTATACAGGGATTATCCTCTGGCTACACCTTC. This encodes CSVETIQGLSSGYTF.

This chain joins TRBV6-2 or TRBV6-3 and TRBJ2-1; 11 positions agree with TRBD2. In germline, CDR1 is MNHEY, CDR2 SVGEGT. CDR3 length: 16 residues. The V and J ends lost 5 bases and 7 bases, in that order; junction bases with no gene match: 10. The CDR3 region is CASSRPLAGVRNEQFF. CDR3 sequence (DNA): TGTGCCAGCAGTCGACCACTAGCGGGAGTAAGGAATGAGCAGTTCTTC.

This sequence joins TRBV3-1 (or the pseudogene TRBV3-2) and TRBJ1-1; D may be TRBD1 (5 bases). This CDR3 is 13 amino acids long. V gave up 7 bases and J gave up 4 bases, with 13 bases separating them. CDR1 is LGHDT and CDR2 is YNNKEL in the germline V gene (reference sequence). The CDR3 coding sequence is TGTGCCAGCACCCCGGGGAGGGGCACTGAAGCTTTCTTT. Translation: CASTPGRGTEAFF.

The chain has TRBV30 and TRBJ2-7; the D call may be TRBD1 or TRBD2 (6 bases each). The V end was cut by 2 bases, the J end by 7 bases, with 18 bases between. Per germline, CDR1 GTSNPN and CDR2 SVGIG (reference sequence). The CDR3 spans 14 residues. CDR3 DNA: TGTGCCTGGAGTACCCGGTCGGGGGCGAAAGAGCAGTACTTC. Its translation: CAWSTRSGAKEQYF.

The DNA for the CDR3 is TGTGCCAGCAGCCACGGGACGGTACCCTACGAGCAGTACTTC. Amino acid sequence: CASSHGTVPYEQYF. The chain combines TRBV28 with TRBJ2-7; possibly TRBD1 or TRBD2 for D (5 bases each). The CDR3 sequence is 14 residues long. Trimming shortened V by 6 bases and J by 2 bases, and 14 bases separated the two germline ends. The germline gives CDR1 MDHEN, CDR2 SYDVKM.

V gene TRBV30 combines with J gene TRBJ1-1; D is perhaps TRBD1 (6 bases). The CDR3 has 13 amino acids. V dropped 2 bases and J dropped 3 bases, with 10 bases sitting between them. Germline V gene lookup returns CDR1 GTSNPN and CDR2 SVGIG (reference sequence). The CDR3 reads CAWSTRGHTEAFF. CDR3 sequence (DNA): TGTGCCTGGAGTACCCGGGGGCACACTGAAGCTTTCTTT.

The chain is built from TRBV19 and TRBJ2-7; 9 bases match TRBD1. CDR3 size: 15 residues. V lost 3 bases to trimming and J lost 1 base; unmatched junction nucleotides: 4. The germline V gene encodes CDR1 LNHDA and CDR2 SQIVND (reference sequence). The CDR3 spells CASSIWTGVSYEQYF. DNA for the CDR3: TGTGCCAGTAGTATCTGGACAGGGGTGTCCTACGAGCAGTACTTC.

The chain employs TRBV19 and TRBJ2-7; 9 positions match TRBD1. The CDR3 loop spans 16 amino acids. The V segment lost 5 bases and the J segment 0 bases; nucleotides outside the gene matches: 8. Germline V lookup: CDR1 LNHDA, CDR2 SQIVND (reference sequence). The CDR3 loop is CASSSRTGESSYEQYF. In DNA form, the CDR3 reads TGTGCCAGTAGTTCCCGGACAGGGGAAAGCTCCTACGAGCAGTACTTC. The whole variable domain, filled in from reference TRBV19 and TRBJ2-7, reads DGGITQSPKYLFRKEGQNVTLSCEQNLNHDAMYWYRQDPGQGLRLIYYSQIVNDFQKGDIAEGYSVSREKKESFPLTVTSAQKNPTAFYLCASSSRTGESSYEQYFGPGTRLTVT.

The V call is TRBV2, the J call TRBJ1-5, with TRBD1 identical over 7 bases. V lost 10 bases, J lost 7 bases, and 10 bases stayed unmatched. Germline V gene sequence: CDR1 SNHLY, CDR2 FYNNEI. CDR3 length equals 13 residues. The CDR3 DNA sequence: TGTGCCACAGCCTGGGACAGCCGGCAGCCCCAGCATTTT. Translation gives CATAWDSRQPQHF.

The rearrangement joins TRBV19 to TRBJ2-7; TRBD2 matches at 9 bases. CDR1 and CDR2 from the germline V gene are LNHDA and SQIVND (reference sequence). The CDR3 has 15 residues. Losses at the gene ends were 4 bases for V and 1 base for J; bases not matched to a gene: 5. The CDR3 bases are TGTGCCAGTAGTAAGCGCGGGGGGGATTCCTACGAGCAGTACTTC. Translated: CASSKRGGDSYEQYF.

This chain links TRBV30 with TRBJ1-2, with a tentative D call TRBD1 (5 bases). V gave up 2 bases and J gave up 2 bases, with 12 bases separating them. The germline CDR1 and CDR2 sequences are GTSNPN and SVGIG (reference sequence). CDR3 length: 14 amino acids. DNA of the CDR3: TGTGCCTGGAGTTGGGGCCGGCTGAACTATGGCTACACCTTC. It translates to CAWSWGRLNYGYTF.